One sample yielded the 10 T cell receptor beta chains listed below, sequenced in a study of Graves' ophthalmopathy and Graves' hyperthyroidism. Beta-chain TCR CDR3 regions were amplified from RNA transcripts. HTBI primers were employed in first-round RT-PCR, then a second-round multiplex PCR followed. MiXCR, applied by TCRdb to the multiplex PCR reads, yields one record per CDR3 protein. The table includes approximately 500,000 distinct CDR3 sequences, approximately 15% detected once. Sequenced sample: blood. The receptor source for this set is a woman in her twenties or thirties with Graves' ophthalmopathy.

This chain connects TRBV6-5 to TRBJ1-1, with D possibly matching TRBD1 (5 bases). CDR3 length: 15 amino acids. Germline V lookup: CDR1 MNHEY, CDR2 SVGAGI. The V and J ends lost 1 base and 11 bases respectively, with 20 bases between them. In nucleotides, the CDR3 is TGTGCCAGCAGTTACTACGCTCCAGGGTCAGAAAGGGCTTTCTTT. This encodes CASSYYAPGSERAFF.

This clonotype was recorded many times. The gene calls are TRBV29-1 and TRBJ1-1; TRBD1 aligns across 8 bases. This CDR3 contains 14 residues. From germline, CDR1 is SQVTM and CDR2 ANQGSEA. V lost 3 bases and J lost 4; bases outside the gene matches: 7. The CDR3 reads CSVDPGGVITEAFF. CDR3 DNA: TGCAGCGTTGACCCAGGGGGCGTGATCACTGAAGCTTTCTTT. The full variable domain, completed using reference TRBV29-1 and TRBJ1-1, is SAVISQKPSRDICQRGTSLTIQCQVDSQVTMMFWYRQQPGQSLTLIATANQGSEATYESGFVIDKFPISRPNLTFSTLTVSNMSPEDSSIYLCSVDPGGVITEAFFGQGTRLTVV.

This clonotype has at least ten counts. The chain links TRBV20-1 to TRBJ2-7; possibly TRBD1 for D (5 bases). Germline CDR1 reads DFQATT; CDR2 reads SNEGSKA (reference sequence). Trimming left V 0 bases short and J 2 bases short, with 14 bases between. The CDR3 is made up of 15 amino acids. CDR3 sequence: CSARDSGRVAYEQYF. CDR3 bases: TGCAGTGCTAGAGATTCGGGCAGGGTGGCCTACGAGCAGTACTTC.

This clonotype has at least ten counts. The chain couples TRBV13 to TRBJ2-6, with D perhaps TRBD1 (6 bases). The CDR3 sequence is 17 residues long. Trimming pared 5 bases from V and 2 bases from J, leaving 16 bases between. Per the germline V gene, CDR1 is PRHDT and CDR2 is FYEKMQ (reference sequence). CDR3 in DNA: TGTGCCAGCAGCGATAACACAGGGCTCGCTGGGGCCAACGTCCTGACTTTC. It codes for CASSDNTGLAGANVLTF.

This clonotype was detected only a few times. CDR3 sequence (DNA): TGTGCCAGCAGTTTGATGGGACTCACCGGGGAGCTGTTTTTT. Amino acids: CASSLMGLTGELFF. The chain has TRBV6-5 and TRBJ2-2; D is possibly TRBD2 (6 bases). V was clipped by 4 bases and J by 4 bases, with 10 bases between them. There are 14 residues in the CDR3. The V gene's germline CDR1 is MNHEY and CDR2 SVGAGI.

This clonotype was seen at least ten times. The rearrangement links TRBV11-1 to TRBJ1-4; no clear D gene. Germline CDR1 SGHAT, CDR2 FQDESV (reference sequence). V gave up 3 bases and J gave up 0 bases, with 8 bases separating them. The CDR3 contains 15 residues. The CDR3 nucleotides are TGTGCCAGCAGCTTGGTGGGTCCAACTAATGAAAAACTGTTTTTT. Translating it yields CASSLVGPTNEKLFF. Using reference TRBV11-1 and TRBJ1-4 for the parts outside the CDR3, the full variable domain is EAEVAQSPRYKITEKSQAVAFWCDPISGHATLYWYRQILGQGPELLVQFQDESVVDDSQLPKDRFSAERLKGVDSTLKIQPAELGDSAMYLCASSLVGPTNEKLFFGSGTQLSVL.

This clonotype has a count of ten or more. The J gene is TRBJ2-2, the V gene TRBV27; perhaps TRBD2 as D (7 bases). Germline values: CDR1 MNHEY, CDR2 SMNVEV (reference sequence). The CDR3 has 15 amino acids. Trimming left V 1 base short and J 5 bases short, with 11 bases between. CDR3 sequence: CASSLWGGSTGELFF. The DNA of the CDR3 is TGTGCCAGCAGTTTATGGGGGGGCTCAACCGGGGAGCTGTTTTTT.

Ten or more counts support this clonotype. The chain joins TRBV28 to TRBJ1-6; D uncertain. CDR3 length: 15 residues. Germline V gives CDR1 MDHEN, CDR2 SYDVKM. V lost 4 bases and J 0 bases, leaving 7 bases between the germline ends. The CDR3 nucleotides read TGTGCCAGCAGTTCCCCGGCCTCCTATAATTCACCCCTCCACTTT. Amino acid sequence: CASSSPASYNSPLHF.

This clonotype was seen repeatedly, ten times or more. The chain couples TRBV7-6 to TRBJ1-3; the D gene is possibly TRBD1 (5 bases). The CDR3 sequence is 17 residues long. Trimming removed 0 bases from V and 0 bases from J, with 12 bases in between. The germline gives CDR1 SGHVS, CDR2 FNYEAQ. The CDR3: CASSLAIGQTSGNTIYF. The CDR3 coding sequence is TGTGCCAGCAGCTTAGCAATTGGACAAACCTCTGGAAACACCATATATTTT.

This clonotype was detected ten times or more. A much larger clone lies one base from this, so it may be a read error. No conserved phenylalanine or tryptophan is present at the end of the CDR3, so a read error is the likely explanation. The chain links TRBV6-5 to TRBJ1-5; D is unclear. This CDR3 region has 14 residues. Trimming removed 2 bases at V and 3 bases at J, with 8 bases between. Germline values: CDR1 MNHEY, CDR2 SVGAGI. CDR3 in amino acids: CASSYGSDNQPQHL. The CDR3, as DNA: TGTGCCAGCAGTTACGGGTCAGACAATCAGCCCCAGCATCTT.